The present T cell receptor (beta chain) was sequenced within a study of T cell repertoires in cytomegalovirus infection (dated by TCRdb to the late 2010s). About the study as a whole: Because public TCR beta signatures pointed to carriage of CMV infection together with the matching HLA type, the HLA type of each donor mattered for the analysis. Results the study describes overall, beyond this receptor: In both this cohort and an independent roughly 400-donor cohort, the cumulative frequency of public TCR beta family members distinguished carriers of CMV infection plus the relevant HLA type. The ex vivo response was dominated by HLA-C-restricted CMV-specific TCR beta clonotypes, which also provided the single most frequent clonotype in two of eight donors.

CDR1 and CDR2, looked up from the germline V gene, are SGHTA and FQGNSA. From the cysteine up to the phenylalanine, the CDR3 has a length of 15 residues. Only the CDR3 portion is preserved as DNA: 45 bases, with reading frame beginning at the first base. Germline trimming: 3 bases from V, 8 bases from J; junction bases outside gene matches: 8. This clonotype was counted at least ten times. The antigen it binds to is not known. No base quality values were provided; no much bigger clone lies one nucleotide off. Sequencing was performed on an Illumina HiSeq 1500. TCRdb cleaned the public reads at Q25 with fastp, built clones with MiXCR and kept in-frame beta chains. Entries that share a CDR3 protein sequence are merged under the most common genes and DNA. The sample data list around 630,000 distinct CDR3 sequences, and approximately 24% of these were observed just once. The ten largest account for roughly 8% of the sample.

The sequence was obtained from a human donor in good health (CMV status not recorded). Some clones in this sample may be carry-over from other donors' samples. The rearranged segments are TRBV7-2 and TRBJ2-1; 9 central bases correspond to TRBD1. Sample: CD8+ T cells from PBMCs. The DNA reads TGTGCCAGCAGCTTTGACAGGGGGGGACGGCATGAGCAGTTCTTC. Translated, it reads CASSFDRGGRHEQFF.